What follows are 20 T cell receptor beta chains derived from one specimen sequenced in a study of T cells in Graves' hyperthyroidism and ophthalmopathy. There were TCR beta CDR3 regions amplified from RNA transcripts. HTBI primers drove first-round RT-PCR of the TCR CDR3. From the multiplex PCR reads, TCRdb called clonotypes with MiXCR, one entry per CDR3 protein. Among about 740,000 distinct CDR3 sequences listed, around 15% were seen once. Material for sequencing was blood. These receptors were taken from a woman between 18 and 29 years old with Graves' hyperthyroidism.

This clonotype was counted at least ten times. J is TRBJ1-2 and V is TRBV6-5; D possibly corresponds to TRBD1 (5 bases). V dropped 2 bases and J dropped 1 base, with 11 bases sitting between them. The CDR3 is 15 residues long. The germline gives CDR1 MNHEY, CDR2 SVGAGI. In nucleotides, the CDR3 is TGTGCCAGCAGTTACGGCCCCGACAGTAACTATGGCTACACCTTC. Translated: CASSYGPDSNYGYTF.

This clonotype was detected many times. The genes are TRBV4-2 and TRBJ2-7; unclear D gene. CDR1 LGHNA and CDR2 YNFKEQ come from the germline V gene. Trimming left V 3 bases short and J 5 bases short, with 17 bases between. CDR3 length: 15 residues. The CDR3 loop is CASSHPLGGVNEQYF. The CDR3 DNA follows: TGTGCCAGCAGCCACCCCCTGGGCGGCGTCAACGAGCAGTACTTC.

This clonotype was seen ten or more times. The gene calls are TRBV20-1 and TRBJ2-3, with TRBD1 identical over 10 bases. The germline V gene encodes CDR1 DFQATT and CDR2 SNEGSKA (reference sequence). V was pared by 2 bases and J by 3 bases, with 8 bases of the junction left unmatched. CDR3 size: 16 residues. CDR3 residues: CSARSRDRGGTDTQYF. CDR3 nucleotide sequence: TGCAGTGCTAGATCCCGGGACAGGGGTGGTACAGATACGCAGTATTTT.

The DNA for the CDR3 is TGTGCCAGCATTGGCTGGGGGGCATTGGATTCTCATGAAAAACTGTTTTTT. Protein: CASIGWGALDSHEKLFF. The V call is TRBV28, the J call TRBJ1-4, with D perhaps TRBD1 (6 bases). This CDR3 spans 17 amino acids. CDR1 is MDHEN, CDR2 SYDVKM, per germline. V was trimmed by 7 bases and J by 6 bases, leaving 24 bases between them.

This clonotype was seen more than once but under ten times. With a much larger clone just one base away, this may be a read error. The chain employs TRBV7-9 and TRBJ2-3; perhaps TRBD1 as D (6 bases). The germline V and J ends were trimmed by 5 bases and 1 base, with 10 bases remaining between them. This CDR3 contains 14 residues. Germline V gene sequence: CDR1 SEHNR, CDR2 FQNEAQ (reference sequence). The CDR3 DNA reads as TGTGCCAGCAGCCGCCGACAGGGCACAGATACGCAGTATTTT. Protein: CASSRRQGTDTQYF.

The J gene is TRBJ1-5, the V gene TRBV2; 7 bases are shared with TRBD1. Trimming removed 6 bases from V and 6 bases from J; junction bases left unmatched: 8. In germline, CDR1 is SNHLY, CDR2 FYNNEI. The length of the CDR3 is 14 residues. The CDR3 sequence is CASSHRGSSQPQHF. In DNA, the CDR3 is TGTGCCAGCAGCCACAGGGGCAGTAGTCAGCCCCAGCATTTT.

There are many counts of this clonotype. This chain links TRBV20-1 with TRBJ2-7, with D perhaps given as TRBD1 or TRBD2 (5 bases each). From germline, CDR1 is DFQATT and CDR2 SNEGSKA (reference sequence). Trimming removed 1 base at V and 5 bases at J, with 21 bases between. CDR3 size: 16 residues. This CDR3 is CSARASPGPRGDEQYF. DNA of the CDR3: TGCAGTGCTAGAGCCTCCCCGGGACCTCGGGGAGACGAGCAGTACTTC.

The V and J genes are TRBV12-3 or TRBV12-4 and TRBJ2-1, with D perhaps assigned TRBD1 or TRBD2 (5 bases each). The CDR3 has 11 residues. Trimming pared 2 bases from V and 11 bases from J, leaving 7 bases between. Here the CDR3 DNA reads TGTGCCAGCAGTTTATGGGGACAGCAGTTCTTC. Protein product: CASSLWGQQFF.

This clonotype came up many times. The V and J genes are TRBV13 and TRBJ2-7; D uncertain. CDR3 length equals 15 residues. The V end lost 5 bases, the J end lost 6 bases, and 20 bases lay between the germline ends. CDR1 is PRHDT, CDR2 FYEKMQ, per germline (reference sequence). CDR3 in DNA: TGTGCCAGCAGCGTACGGAACAATGCCCAGGTCGAGCAGTACTTC. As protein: CASSVRNNAQVEQYF. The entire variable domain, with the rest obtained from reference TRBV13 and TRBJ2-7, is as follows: AAGVIQSPRHLIKEKRETATLKCYPIPRHDTVYWYQQGPGQDPQFLISFYEKMQSDKGSIPDRFSAQQFSDYHSELNMSSLELGDSALYFCASSVRNNAQVEQYFGPGTRLTVT.

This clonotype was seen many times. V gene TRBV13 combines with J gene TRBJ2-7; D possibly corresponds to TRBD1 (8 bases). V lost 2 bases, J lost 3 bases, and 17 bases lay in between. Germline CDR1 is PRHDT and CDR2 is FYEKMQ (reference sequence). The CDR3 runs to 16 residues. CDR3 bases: TGTGCCAGCAGCTTAAGCTGGGAGGGACAGGACTACGAGCAGTACTTC. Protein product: CASSLSWEGQDYEQYF.

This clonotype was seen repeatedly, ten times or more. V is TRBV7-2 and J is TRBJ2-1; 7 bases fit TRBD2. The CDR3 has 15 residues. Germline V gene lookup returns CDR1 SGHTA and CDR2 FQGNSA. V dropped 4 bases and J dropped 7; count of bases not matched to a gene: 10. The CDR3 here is CASSSALAATNEQFF. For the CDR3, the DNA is TGTGCCAGCAGCTCCGCCCTAGCGGCAACGAATGAGCAGTTCTTC.

CDR3 sequence reads: CASSLAWGEVGETQYF. The CDR3 DNA follows: TGTGCCAGCAGCTTAGCGTGGGGAGAGGTCGGAGAGACCCAGTACTTC. The V gene is TRBV7-6, the J gene TRBJ2-5; D possibly corresponds to TRBD2 (5 bases). The CDR3 extends over 16 amino acids. Germline V gene lookup returns CDR1 SGHVS and CDR2 FNYEAQ. V dropped 0 bases and J dropped 4 bases, with 15 bases sitting between them.

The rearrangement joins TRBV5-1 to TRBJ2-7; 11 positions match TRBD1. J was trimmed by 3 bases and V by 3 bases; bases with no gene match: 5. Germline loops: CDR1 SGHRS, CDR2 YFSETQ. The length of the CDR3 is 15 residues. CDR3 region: CASSWAGQGDYEQYF. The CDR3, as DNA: TGCGCCAGCAGCTGGGCGGGACAGGGGGACTACGAGCAGTACTTC.

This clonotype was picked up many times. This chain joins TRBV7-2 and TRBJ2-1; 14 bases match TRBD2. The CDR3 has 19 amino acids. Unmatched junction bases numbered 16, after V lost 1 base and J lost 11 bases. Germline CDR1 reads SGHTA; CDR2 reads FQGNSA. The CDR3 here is CASSLEPARLAGGPYQQFF. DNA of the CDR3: TGTGCCAGCAGCTTAGAGCCCGCTCGACTAGCGGGAGGGCCTTATCAGCAGTTCTTC.

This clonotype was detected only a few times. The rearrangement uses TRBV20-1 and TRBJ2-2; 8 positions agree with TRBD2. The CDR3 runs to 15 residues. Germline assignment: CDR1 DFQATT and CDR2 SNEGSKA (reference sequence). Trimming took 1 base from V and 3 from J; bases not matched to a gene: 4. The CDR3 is CSARAREGYTGELFF. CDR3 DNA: TGCAGTGCTAGAGCCCGGGAGGGATACACCGGGGAGCTGTTTTTT.

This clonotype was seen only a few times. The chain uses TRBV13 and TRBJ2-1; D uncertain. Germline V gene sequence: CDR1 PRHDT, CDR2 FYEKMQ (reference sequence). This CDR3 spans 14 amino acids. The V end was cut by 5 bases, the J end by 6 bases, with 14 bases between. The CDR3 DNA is TGTGCCAGCAGCCCTGGAGAAGCCCTCAATGAGCAGTTCTTC. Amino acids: CASSPGEALNEQFF.

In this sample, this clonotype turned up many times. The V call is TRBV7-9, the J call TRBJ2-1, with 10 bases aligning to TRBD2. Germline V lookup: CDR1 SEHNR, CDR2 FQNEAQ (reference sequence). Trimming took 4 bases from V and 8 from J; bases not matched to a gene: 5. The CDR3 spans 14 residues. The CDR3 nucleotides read TGTGCCAGCAGCTGGGCGAGCGGGGGGGATGAGCAGTTCTTC. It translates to CASSWASGGDEQFF.

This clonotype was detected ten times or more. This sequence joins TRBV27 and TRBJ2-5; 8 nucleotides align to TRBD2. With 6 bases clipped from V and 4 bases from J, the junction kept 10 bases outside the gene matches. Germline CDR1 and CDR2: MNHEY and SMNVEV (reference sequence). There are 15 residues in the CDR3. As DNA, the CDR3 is TGTGCCAGCAGAGTTTTAGCGGGATCTACAGAGACCCAGTACTTC. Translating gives CASRVLAGSTETQYF.

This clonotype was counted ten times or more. CDR3 sequence: CASTQPDRHEQYF. The CDR3 bases are TGTGCCAGCACCCAACCCGACAGGCACGAGCAGTACTTC. The chain joins TRBV28 to TRBJ2-7; TRBD1 might be the D (6 bases). This CDR3 has 13 amino acids. Per germline, CDR1 MDHEN and CDR2 SYDVKM. Trimming pared 7 bases from V and 5 bases from J, leaving 15 bases between.

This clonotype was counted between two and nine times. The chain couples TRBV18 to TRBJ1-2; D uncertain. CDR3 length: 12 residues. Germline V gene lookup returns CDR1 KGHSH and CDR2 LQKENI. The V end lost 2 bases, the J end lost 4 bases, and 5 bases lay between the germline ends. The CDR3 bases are TGTGCCAGCTCACCAGCAGTCTATGGCTACACCTTC. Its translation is CASSPAVYGYTF. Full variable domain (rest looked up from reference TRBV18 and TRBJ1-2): NAGVMQNPRHLVRRRGQEARLRCSPMKGHSHVYWYRQLPEEGLKFMVYLQKENIIDESGMPKERFSAEFPKEGPSILRIQQVVRGDSAAYFCASSPAVYGYTFGSGTRLTVV.